This entry lists 27 T cell receptor beta chains sequenced from one sample in a study of shared clonotypes between healthy human individuals. Sequencing was performed with immunoSEQ multiplex PCR; in TCRdb, only in-frame clones are kept and a portion is missing. The sample yields 600,000 to 750,000 clones, 90% seen once. The sequencing input was memory CD8+ T cells from PBMCs. The subset is: CD45RO+ cells pooled with CCR7-negative TemRA cells. All receptors derive from a man between 18 and 29 years old in good health. Some clones in this sample may be carry-over from other donors' samples.

V is TRBV27 and J is TRBJ2-7; D might be TRBD1 or TRBD2, each matching 5 bases. Germline lookup yields CDR1 MNHEY and CDR2 SMNVEV (reference sequence). CDR3 length: 18 residues. V lost 6 bases and J 7 bases, leaving 31 bases between the germline ends. CDR3 nucleotide sequence: TGTGCCAGCAGCCAAGGGACCATTAGGGTCCGGGCGGTGGAAGAGCAGTACTTC. It codes for CASSQGTIRVRAVEEQYF.

The rearrangement uses TRBV6-7 and TRBJ2-7; D is possibly TRBD1 or TRBD2 (5 bases each). TRBV6-7 is reported as an ORF; its role is uncertain. The germline V and J ends were trimmed by 7 bases and 0 bases, with 22 bases remaining between them. The CDR3 runs to 17 residues. Here the CDR3 DNA reads TGTGCCAGCACAGAAAAGATGGTCGGGACCTACTCCTACGAGCAGTACTTC. It codes for CASTEKMVGTYSYEQYF.

The CDR3 loop is CASKGGLGPGNTIYF. The CDR3 DNA sequence: TGTGCCAGTAAAGGGGGACTCGGGCCCGGAAACACCATATATTTT. The rearrangement links TRBV19 to TRBJ1-3; possibly TRBD1 for D (6 bases). The germline V gene has CDR1 LNHDA and CDR2 SQIVND (reference sequence). Deletions cut 7 bases from V and 4 bases from J, with 17 bases between. This CDR3 is 15 amino acids long.

This clone occurred a few times. The chain carries TRBV9 and TRBJ1-5; D unclear. V lost 3 bases, J lost 5 bases, and 12 bases lay in between. CDR1 is SGDLS and CDR2 is YYNGEE in the germline V gene. CDR3 length: 14 amino acids. CDR3 loop: CASSAAPEDQPQHF. The CDR3 nucleotides are TGTGCCAGCAGCGCCGCACCTGAGGATCAGCCCCAGCATTTT.

The rearrangement uses TRBV7-9 and TRBJ1-2, with a tentative D call TRBD1 (6 bases). CDR3 length: 15 residues. Germline CDR1 is SEHNR and CDR2 is FQNEAQ (reference sequence). Trimming took 1 base from V and 6 from J, leaving 15 bases between them. DNA of the CDR3: TGTGCCAGCAGCTTAGGGGCAGGGGTGCGGCATGGCTACACCTTC. As protein: CASSLGAGVRHGYTF. Full variable domain (missing parts from reference TRBV7-9 and TRBJ1-2): DTGVSQNPRHKITKRGQNVTFRCDPISEHNRLYWYRQTLGQGPEFLTYFQNEAQLEKSRLLSDRFSAERPKGSFSTLEIQRTEQGDSAMYLCASSLGAGVRHGYTFGSGTRLTVV.

The gene calls are TRBV4-2 and TRBJ2-1; D is ambiguous. CDR1 LGHNA and CDR2 YNFKEQ come from the germline V gene. This CDR3 comprises 14 residues. Trimming left V 0 bases short and J 10 bases short, with 13 bases between. The CDR3, as DNA: TGTGCCAGCAGCCAAGATCAAGGGTCTTTAGAGCAGTTCTTC. It specifies CASSQDQGSLEQFF.

The CDR3 DNA follows: TGTGCCATAACAGGGCTCGGGAGTAGCACAGATACGCAGTATTTT. Its protein product is CAITGLGSSTDTQYF. This chain links TRBV2 with TRBJ2-3; D may be TRBD1 or TRBD2 (6 bases each). From germline, CDR1 is SNHLY and CDR2 FYNNEI. Trimming left V 10 bases short and J 0 bases short, with 17 bases between. This CDR3 comprises 15 residues.

This clone occurred once. This chain connects TRBV27 to TRBJ1-1; D remains unclear. The CDR3 extends over 13 amino acids. V was clipped by 2 bases and J by 1 base, with 5 bases between them. Germline V CDR1 and CDR2: MNHEY, SMNVEV (reference sequence). In DNA, the CDR3 is TGTGCCAGCAGTTTAGTGCCGAACACTGAAGCTTTCTTT. It yields the protein CASSLVPNTEAFF.

The CDR3 nucleotides are TGTGCCAGCAGCTTAGGAGCTGCGGCTGAGCAGTTCTTC. It is translated as CASSLGAAAEQFF. This chain connects TRBV7-6 to TRBJ2-1; D is unresolved. This CDR3 has 13 residues. Trimming shortened V by 1 base and J by 9 bases, and 10 bases separated the two germline ends. Germline CDR1 is SGHVS and CDR2 is FNYEAQ.

The chain is built from TRBV28 and TRBJ2-7; no clear D. Per the germline V gene, CDR1 is MDHEN and CDR2 is SYDVKM. Trimming cost V 7 bases and J 2 bases, with 12 bases left between them. The CDR3 is 13 residues long. The CDR3 DNA reads TGTGCCAGCACACCTCTAGGAACCTACGAGCAGTACTTC. Its protein is CASTPLGTYEQYF. Full variable domain (outside the CDR3, taken from reference TRBV28 and TRBJ2-7): DVKVTQSSRYLVKRTGEKVFLECVQDMDHENMFWYRQDPGLGLRLIYFSYDVKMKEKGDIPEGYSVSREKKERFSLILESASTNQTSMYLCASTPLGTYEQYFGPGTRLTVT.

This chain links TRBV7-8 with TRBJ2-5, with 10 bases that match TRBD2. Germline assignment: CDR1 SGHVS and CDR2 FQNEAQ. The V gene end was trimmed by 2 bases and the J gene end by 5 bases; junction bases not matched to a gene: 11. The length of the CDR3 is 17 residues. The CDR3: CASSLMGTSGNEETQYF. As DNA, the CDR3 is TGTGCCAGCAGCTTAATGGGCACTAGCGGGAATGAGGAGACCCAGTACTTC.

This chain links TRBV4-1 with TRBJ2-2, with D tentatively TRBD2 (6 bases). Germline CDR1 MGHRA, CDR2 YSYEKL. V gave up 2 bases and J gave up 3 bases, with 22 bases separating them. There are 19 residues in the CDR3. The CDR3 nucleotides are TGCGCCAGCAGCCAAAGACTCGCCCGGGAGTTTACGGACACCGGGGAGCTGTTTTTT. Its translation is CASSQRLAREFTDTGELFF.

The chain joins TRBV9 to TRBJ1-2, with TRBD1 matching 10 bases. Per germline, CDR1 SGDLS and CDR2 YYNGEE. The V gene end was trimmed by 3 bases and the J gene end by 8 bases; junction bases not matched to a gene: 7. The CDR3 covers 14 residues. This CDR3 reads CASSARDRGYGYTF. In nucleotides, the CDR3 is TGTGCCAGCAGCGCACGGGACAGGGGTTACGGCTACACCTTC.

The rearrangement uses TRBV25-1 and TRBJ2-1; perhaps TRBD2 as D (5 bases). V was shortened by 4 bases and J by 9 bases, with 10 bases between the two germline ends. Germline V gives CDR1 MGHDK, CDR2 SYGVNS. CDR3 length: 12 residues. CDR3 residues: CASSGGLGEQFF. CDR3 DNA: TGTGCCAGCAGTGGAGGGTTGGGTGAGCAGTTCTTC.

V gene TRBV19 combines with J gene TRBJ2-3, with TRBD1 identical over 9 bases. The J segment lost 1 base and the V segment lost 5 bases, leaving 13 bases of the junction unmatched. Germline loops: CDR1 LNHDA, CDR2 SQIVND (reference sequence). The CDR3 length is 18 residues. The CDR3 nucleotides are TGTGCCAGTAGTTCCCGGGACAGGGTCCCGCCGCGCACAGATACGCAGTATTTT. Amino acids: CASSSRDRVPPRTDTQYF.

The chain couples TRBV6-6 to TRBJ2-2, with TRBD2 identical over 9 bases. The CDR3 is 15 residues long. Germline assignment: CDR1 MNHNY and CDR2 SVGAGI (reference sequence). Trimming removed 0 bases from V and 5 bases from J; junction bases left unmatched: 1. CDR3 nucleotide sequence: TGTGCCAGCAGTTACTCGGCGGGAGGGACCGGGGAGCTGTTTTTT. Translating gives CASSYSAGGTGELFF.

The chain links TRBV2 to TRBJ2-4; 9 nucleotides match TRBD2. The V segment lost 3 bases and the J segment 9 bases; nucleotides outside the gene matches: 6. CDR1 is SNHLY, CDR2 FYNNEI, per germline. The CDR3 is 14 amino acids. As DNA, the CDR3 is TGTGCCAGCAGTGAGCGGGGGGGAGACGTCATTCAGTACTTC. Protein sequence: CASSERGGDVIQYF.

A single count supports this clone. The genes are TRBV28 and TRBJ2-1; 7 bases agree with TRBD1. CDR3 length: 15 residues. With V trimmed by 2 bases and J by 8 bases, 9 bases remained unmatched. Germline V gene data show CDR1 as MDHEN and CDR2 as SYDVKM. DNA of the CDR3: TGTGCCAGCAGTTTAGGTTGGGACAGTCACGATGAGCAGTTCTTC. Translating gives CASSLGWDSHDEQFF.

CDR3 region: CATGGFGNQPQHF. DNA for the CDR3: TGTGCCACCGGGGGGTTCGGCAATCAGCCCCAGCATTTT. This chain connects TRBV19 to TRBJ1-5, with D perhaps matching TRBD1 (5 bases). V lost 10 bases and J lost 2, with 12 bases in between. Germline V CDR1 and CDR2: LNHDA, SQIVND (reference sequence). The CDR3 runs to 13 residues.

This chain uses TRBV10-3 with TRBJ2-1; 8 bases agree with TRBD1. CDR1 and CDR2 from the germline V gene are ENHRY and SYGVKD. Trimming at V came to 5 bases and at J to 9 bases, leaving 9 bases not matched to a gene. The CDR3 covers 14 residues. CDR3 bases: TGTGCCATCAGTACACCGGACAGGGCGGGTGAGCAGTTCTTC. Its translation is CAISTPDRAGEQFF.

The chain carries TRBV4-1 and TRBJ2-1; TRBD2 might be the D (6 bases). The CDR3 spans 15 residues. V lost 4 bases, J lost 2 bases, and 12 bases lay in between. CDR1 and CDR2 from the germline V gene are MGHRA and YSYEKL. The DNA for the CDR3 is TGCGCCAGCAGCCCGATTCAGCGGGCCTACAATGAGCAGTTCTTC. Amino acid sequence: CASSPIQRAYNEQFF.

The gene calls are TRBV27 and TRBJ2-7, with 9 bases matching TRBD2. This CDR3 is built from 15 residues. Per the germline V gene, CDR1 is MNHEY and CDR2 is SMNVEV (reference sequence). The junction had 8 bases not matched to a gene; V was cut back by 6 bases and J by 2 bases. The CDR3 DNA sequence: TGTGCCAGCAGCCACATAGCGGGGGCCGCCTACGAGCAGTACTTC. It translates to CASSHIAGAAYEQYF.

The CDR3 sequence is CASSILRGNEQFF. The CDR3 DNA reads as TGTGCCAGCAGTATACTTAGGGGCAATGAGCAGTTCTTC. The chain combines TRBV28 with TRBJ2-1, with D tentatively TRBD1 (5 bases). The CDR3 is 13 amino acids. CDR1 MDHEN and CDR2 SYDVKM come from the germline V gene. V lost 5 bases, J lost 6 bases, and 11 bases lay in between.

Worth noting for this clone: A much larger clone sits a single nucleotide away, making a read error possible. The chain carries TRBV11-3 and TRBJ1-5; D remains unclear. CDR1 is SGHNT and CDR2 is YENEEA in the germline V gene. The CDR3 is made up of 12 amino acids. V lost 2 bases and J lost 5, with 4 bases in between. The CDR3 reads CASSLRDQPQHF. The CDR3, as DNA: TGTGCCAGCAGCTTAAGGGATCAGCCCCAGCATTTT.

With regard to this clone: Additional DNA sequences in this sample encode the identical CDR3. V is TRBV6-5 and J is TRBJ2-7; D is unresolved. In germline, CDR1 is MNHEY, CDR2 SVGAGI. The CDR3 runs 11 residues. V lost 3 bases and J 4 bases, leaving 4 bases between the germline ends. The CDR3 spells CASSYRYEQYF. The CDR3 DNA sequence: TGTGCCAGCAGTTATAGATACGAGCAGTACTTC.

The rearrangement links TRBV7-9 to TRBJ2-7, with D unclear. CDR3 size: 12 residues. V lost 3 bases to trimming and J lost 3 bases, with 6 bases between them. Germline assignment: CDR1 SEHNR and CDR2 FQNEAQ (reference sequence). CDR3 coding DNA: TGTGCCAGCAGCTTCGACGGCTACGAGCAGTACTTC. Its translation is CASSFDGYEQYF.

The chain links TRBV11-3 to TRBJ2-7; 8 nucleotides match TRBD1. V dropped 6 bases and J dropped 6; count of bases not matched to a gene: 10. CDR3 length: 14 amino acids. Germline values: CDR1 SGHNT, CDR2 YENEEA. The CDR3 coding sequence is TGTGCCAGCAGTTCCCTACGAACAGGGGGCGAGCAGTACTTC. It translates to CASSSLRTGGEQYF.